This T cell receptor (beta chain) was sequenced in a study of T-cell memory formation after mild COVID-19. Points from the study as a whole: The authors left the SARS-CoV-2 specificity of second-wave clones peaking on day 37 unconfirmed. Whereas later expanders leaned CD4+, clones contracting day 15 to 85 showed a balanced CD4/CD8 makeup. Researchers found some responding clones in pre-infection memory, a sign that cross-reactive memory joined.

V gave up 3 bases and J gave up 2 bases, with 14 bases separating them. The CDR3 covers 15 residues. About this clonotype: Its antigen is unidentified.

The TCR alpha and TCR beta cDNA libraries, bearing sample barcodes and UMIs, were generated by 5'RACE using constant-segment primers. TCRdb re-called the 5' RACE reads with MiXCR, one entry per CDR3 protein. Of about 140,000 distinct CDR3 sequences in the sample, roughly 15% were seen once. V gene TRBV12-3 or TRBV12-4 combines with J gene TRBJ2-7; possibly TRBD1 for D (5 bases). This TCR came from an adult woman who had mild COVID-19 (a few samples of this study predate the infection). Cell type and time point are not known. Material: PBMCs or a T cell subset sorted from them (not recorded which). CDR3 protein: CASSFQTATAYEQYF. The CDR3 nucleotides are TGTGCCAGCAGTTTTCAAACAGCGACAGCCTACGAGCAGTACTTC.